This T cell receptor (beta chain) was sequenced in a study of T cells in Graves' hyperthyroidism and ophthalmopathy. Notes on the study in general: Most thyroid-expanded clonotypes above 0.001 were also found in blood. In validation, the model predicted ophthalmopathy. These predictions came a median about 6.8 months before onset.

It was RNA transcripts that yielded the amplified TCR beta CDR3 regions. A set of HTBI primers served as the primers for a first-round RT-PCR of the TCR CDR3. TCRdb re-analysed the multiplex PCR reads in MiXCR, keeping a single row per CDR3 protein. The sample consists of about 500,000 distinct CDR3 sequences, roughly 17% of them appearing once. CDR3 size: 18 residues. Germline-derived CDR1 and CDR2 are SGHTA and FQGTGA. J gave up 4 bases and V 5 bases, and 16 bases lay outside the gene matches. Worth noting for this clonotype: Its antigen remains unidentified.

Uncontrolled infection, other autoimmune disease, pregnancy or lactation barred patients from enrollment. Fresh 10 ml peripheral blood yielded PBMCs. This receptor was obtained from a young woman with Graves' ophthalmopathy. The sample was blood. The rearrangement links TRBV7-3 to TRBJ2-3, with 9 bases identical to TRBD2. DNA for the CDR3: TGTGCCAGCAGCCCAACCCTAGGAGGCGGGGGGGCGTCAGATACGCAGTATTTT. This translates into CASSPTLGGGGASDTQYF.